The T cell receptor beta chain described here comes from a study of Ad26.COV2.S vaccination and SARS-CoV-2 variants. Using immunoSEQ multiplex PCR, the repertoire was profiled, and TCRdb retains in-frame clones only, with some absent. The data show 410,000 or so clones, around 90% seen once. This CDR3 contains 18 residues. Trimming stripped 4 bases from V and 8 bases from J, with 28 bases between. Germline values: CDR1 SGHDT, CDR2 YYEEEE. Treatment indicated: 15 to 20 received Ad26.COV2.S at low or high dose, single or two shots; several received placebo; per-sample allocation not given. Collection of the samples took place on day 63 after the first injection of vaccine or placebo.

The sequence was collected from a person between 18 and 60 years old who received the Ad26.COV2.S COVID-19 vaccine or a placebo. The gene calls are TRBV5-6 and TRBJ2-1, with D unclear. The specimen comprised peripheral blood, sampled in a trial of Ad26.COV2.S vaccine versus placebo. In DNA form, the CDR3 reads TGTGCCAGCAGCCCCCCCCCGAGGTACAGTACGTTTACCGATGAGCAGTTCTTC. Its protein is CASSPPPRYSTFTDEQFF.